The T cell receptor (beta chain) described here comes from a study of T cell changes during pregnancy in multiple sclerosis. V lost 0 bases, J lost 10 bases, and 14 bases lay in between. CDR1 SGDLS and CDR2 YYNGEE come from the germline V gene. This CDR3 has 14 residues. The protocol was immunoSEQ multiplex PCR, while the TCRdb copy is restricted to in-frame clones and leaves out a portion. This sample has about 100,000 clones; roughly 90% occur once, and the top ten carry less than 2%. This chain joins TRBV9 and TRBJ2-1; D might be TRBD2 (6 bases). This specimen was peripheral blood, taken after pregnancy. This sequence was found in a female donor with multiple sclerosis, enrolled in a pregnancy study. The CDR3: CASSVAGATSEQFF. As DNA, the CDR3 is TGTGCCAGCAGCGTAGCTGGGGCTACTAGCGAGCAGTTCTTC.